This entry lists 6 T cell receptor beta chains sequenced from one sample in a study of blood T cell repertoires in COVID-19. Only in-frame clones appear in the TCRdb table, and some are missing; sequencing was by immunoSEQ multiplex PCR. Of some 19,000 clones in the sample, 75% to 85% were seen once. The sample taken for sequencing was peripheral blood. All receptors derive from an elderly man with acute or convalescent COVID-19.

The rearrangement uses TRBV29-1 and TRBJ1-1; D is uncertain. The CDR3 loop spans 11 amino acids. Germline V gives CDR1 SQVTM, CDR2 ANQGSEA. V lost 7 bases, J lost 3 bases, and 9 bases lay in between. Here the CDR3 DNA reads TGCAGCGGAGTGTTGGACACTGAAGCTTTCTTT. Its translation is CSGVLDTEAFF.

This sequence joins TRBV11-2 and TRBJ2-3, with TRBD2 matching 9 bases. CDR3 size: 16 residues. Germline V CDR1 and CDR2: SGHAT, FQNNGV. V shed 5 bases and J 1 base; nucleotides not matched to a gene: 7. In nucleotides, the CDR3 is TGTGCCAGCAGCGCAACGACTAGCGGAGGCACAGATACGCAGTATTTT. Its protein is CASSATTSGGTDTQYF.

The chain recombines TRBV5-1 with TRBJ2-5; 8 bases are shared with TRBD1. The CDR3 is 14 residues long. Germline V gene lookup returns CDR1 SGHRS and CDR2 YFSETQ. Trimming cost V 0 bases and J 2 bases; bases outside gene matches: 0. CDR3 nucleotide sequence: TGCGCCAGCAGCTTGGGGACAGGGCAAGAGACCCAGTACTTC. Protein sequence: CASSLGTGQETQYF.

Here the CDR3 reads CASSQDRANYGYTF. The CDR3 DNA is TGCGCCAGCAGCCAAGACAGGGCCAACTATGGCTACACCTTC. The V and J genes are TRBV4-1 and TRBJ1-2; possible D gene TRBD1, 5 bases. This CDR3 region has 14 residues. Germline lookup yields CDR1 MGHRA and CDR2 YSYEKL. V shed 0 bases and J shed 2 bases, with 7 bases lying between them.

V gene TRBV5-1 combines with J gene TRBJ1-2; D not certain. Germline lookup yields CDR1 SGHRS and CDR2 YFSETQ. V was shortened by 0 bases and J by 3 bases, with 6 bases between the two germline ends. There are 13 residues in the CDR3. CDR3 sequence reads: CASSLAVDYGYTF. Written as DNA, the CDR3 is TGCGCCAGCAGCTTGGCGGTGGACTATGGCTACACCTTC. The whole variable domain, filled in from reference TRBV5-1 and TRBJ1-2, reads KAGVTQTPRYLIKTRGQQVTLSCSPISGHRSVSWYQQTPGQGLQFLFEYFSETQRNKGNFPGRFSGRQFSNSRSEMNVSTLELGDSALYLCASSLAVDYGYTFGSGTRLTVV.

This chain uses TRBV5-6 with TRBJ2-5; 7 nucleotides match TRBD1. The CDR3 consists of 16 residues. Germline V gene data show CDR1 as SGHDT and CDR2 as YYEEEE. The junction had 9 bases not matched to a gene; V was cut back by 0 bases and J by 4 bases. CDR3 region: CASSLALTGRGETQYF. DNA of the CDR3: TGTGCCAGCAGCTTGGCCCTGACAGGGAGAGGAGAGACCCAGTACTTC.